Here is one T cell receptor beta chain with its context. The antigen remains unidentified. Patients in the study, people with chemo-refractory metastatic non-small-cell lung cancer, received focal radiation plus ipilimumab CTLA-4 blockade. The assay was immunoSEQ multiplex PCR, and TCRdb's table has in-frame clones only and misses some. This sample has about 95,000 clones; approximately 85% occur once, and the top ten carry 3.4%. This sample was included in a study of radiotherapy plus CTLA-4 blockade in lung cancer. Study results and caveats: Clones of tumor-derived TCRs expanded in blood after radiotherapy plus ipilimumab. Dynamics of early blood T cell clones, together with interferon-beta, were reportedly the best predictors of response.

This clonotype was obtained from a human donor with non-small cell lung cancer who had a partial response to radiotherapy plus ipilimumab. The input for sequencing was peripheral blood, taken from a patient treated with radiotherapy plus ipilimumab.

The CDR3, as DNA: TGTGCCAGCAGCGTAGCGCTAGCGGGAGAAGGGGAGCAGTTCTTC. This sequence encodes CASSVALAGEGEQFF. The chain carries TRBV9 and TRBJ2-1, with 10 nucleotides matching TRBD2. CDR3 length: 15 residues. The J segment lost 10 bases and the V segment lost 0 bases, leaving 7 bases of the junction unmatched. Germline V gives CDR1 SGDLS, CDR2 YYNGEE.